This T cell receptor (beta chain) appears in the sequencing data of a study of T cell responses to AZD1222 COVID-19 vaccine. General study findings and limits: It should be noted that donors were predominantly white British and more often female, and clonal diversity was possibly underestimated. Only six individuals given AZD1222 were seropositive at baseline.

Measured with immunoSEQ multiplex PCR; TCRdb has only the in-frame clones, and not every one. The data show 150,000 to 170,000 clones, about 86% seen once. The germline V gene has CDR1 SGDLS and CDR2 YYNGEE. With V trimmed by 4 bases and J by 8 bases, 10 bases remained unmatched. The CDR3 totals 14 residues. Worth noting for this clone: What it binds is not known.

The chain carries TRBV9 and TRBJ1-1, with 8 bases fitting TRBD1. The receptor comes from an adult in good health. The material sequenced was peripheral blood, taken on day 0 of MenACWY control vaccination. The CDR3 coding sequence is TGTGCCAGCAGCCCGACAGGGGCGGCAGCCGAAGCTTTCTTT. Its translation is CASSPTGAAAEAFF. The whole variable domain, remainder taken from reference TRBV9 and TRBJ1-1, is DSGVTQTPKHLITATGQRVTLRCSPRSGDLSVYWYQQSLDQGLQFLIQYYNGEERAKGNILERFSAQQFPDLHSELNLSSLELGDSALYFCASSPTGAAAEAFFGQGTRLTVV.